This T cell receptor (beta chain) was captured by sequencing in a study of PD-1 blockade in classical Hodgkin lymphoma. Across the study: Nivolumab was given intravenously to patients at 3 mg/kg every 2 weeks.

Brentuximab vedotin exposure varied, and every patient relapsed after autologous stem cell transplantation. General study points: Any patient who commenced nivolumab under 1 year after ASCT was excluded.

The CDR3 is 16 residues long. J was trimmed by 8 bases and V by 1 base; bases with no gene match: 8. CDR1 is LNHDA, CDR2 SQIVND, per germline (reference sequence). The method was immunoSEQ multiplex PCR; TCRdb's version includes in-frame clones alone and lacks a portion of them. Here the sample spans about 24,000 clones, roughly 80% being singletons. About this clone: Its specificity is not known.

The rearrangement uses TRBV19 and TRBJ2-1, with 10 bases that match TRBD2. Source: peripheral blood mononuclear cells (PBMCs), taken before the second cycle of nivolumab. The sequence was collected from a human donor with classical Hodgkin lymphoma. CDR3 residues: CASSIVRTSGTDEQFF. The CDR3 region has the DNA TGTGCCAGTAGTATAGTACGGACTAGCGGTACGGATGAGCAGTTCTTC.